This T cell receptor beta chain emerged from a study of siplizumab effects on memory and regulatory T cells. A note on this clone: Its antigen is currently unknown.

Germline V gene sequence: CDR1 SGHNT, CDR2 YYREEE (reference sequence). The J segment lost 7 bases and the V segment lost 4 bases, leaving 7 bases of the junction unmatched. There are 14 residues in the CDR3. Here immunoSEQ multiplex PCR was the method, and the copy in TCRdb shows in-frame clones only, minus some. The top ten hold just over 2.5% of the sample, which has 90,000 to 120,000 clones, about 90% seen once. Study outcomes and limitations: Unstimulated subsets captured only a minor fraction of alloreactive clones. Roughly 75-95% of proliferating CD4+ or CD8+ clones lacked an assignable naive or memory phenotype.

The clonotype was recovered from a human donor in good health. Some clones in this sample may be carry-over from other donors' samples. V gene TRBV5-4 combines with J gene TRBJ2-5; 10 bases agree with TRBD2. The sample consisted of CD4+ T cells sorted from blood. DNA of the CDR3: TGTGCCAGCAGCACCGGGGTAGCGGGAGGGACCCAGTACTTC. Translation: CASSTGVAGGTQYF.